The 15 T cell receptor beta chains reported below all come from one sample, sequenced in a study of blood T cell repertoires in COVID-19. Libraries were prepared by immunoSEQ multiplex PCR; TCRdb keeps only in-frame clonotypes and omits some of them. Of fewer than 180,000 clones listed, roughly 87% are singletons. The source material was peripheral blood. The receptors here all came from a woman aged 55-70 years with active or convalescent COVID-19.

The chain has TRBV10-3 and TRBJ2-6; D unresolved. V was clipped by 8 bases and J by 0 bases, with 8 bases between them. CDR3 length: 14 amino acids. Germline assignment: CDR1 ENHRY and CDR2 SYGVKD. CDR3 DNA sequence: TGTGCCATCGCTGGCGGCTCTGGGGCCAACGTCCTGACTTTC. It codes for CAIAGGSGANVLTF.

This clone was counted a few times. The chain recombines TRBV4-1 with TRBJ1-5; a weak D match, TRBD1 (5 bases). The length of the CDR3 is 15 residues. The V end was cut by 5 bases, the J end by 1 base, with 12 bases between. From germline, CDR1 is MGHRA and CDR2 YSYEKL. CDR3 residues: CASSSLAGSNQPQHF. CDR3 in DNA: TGCGCCAGCAGCAGTTTGGCAGGGAGCAATCAGCCCCAGCATTTT.

The V call is TRBV19, the J call TRBJ1-5, with 9 positions matching TRBD1. Germline V gene sequence: CDR1 LNHDA, CDR2 SQIVND (reference sequence). The CDR3 consists of 13 residues. The V and J ends lost 7 bases and 6 bases, in that order; junction bases with no gene match: 4. For the CDR3, the DNA is TGTGCCAGTAAGACAGGGGGAACTCAGCCCCAGCATTTT. Protein sequence: CASKTGGTQPQHF.

V and J are TRBV12-5 and TRBJ2-7, with no clear D. This CDR3 spans 16 amino acids. Germline V gene lookup returns CDR1 LGHNT and CDR2 FRNRAP. The ends were cut back, 5 bases at V and 0 bases at J, with 17 bases in the middle. CDR3 sequence: CASGPDRLLLSYEQYF. CDR3 in DNA: TGTGCTAGTGGTCCAGACCGACTCCTACTCTCCTACGAGCAGTACTTC.

The CDR3: CASSAMTGSGTEAFF. The CDR3 DNA is TGTGCCAGCAGCGCGATGACAGGTTCGGGCACTGAAGCTTTCTTT. J is TRBJ1-1 and V is TRBV11-2; tentative D call: TRBD1 (6 bases). The V gene's germline CDR1 is SGHAT and CDR2 FQNNGV. The CDR3 sequence is 15 residues long. The ends were cut back, 5 bases at V and 4 bases at J, with 17 bases in the middle.

V and J are TRBV19 and TRBJ2-7; a weak D match, TRBD1 (6 bases). Trimming stripped 6 bases from V and 1 base from J, with 16 bases between. Germline V gene lookup returns CDR1 LNHDA and CDR2 SQIVND (reference sequence). The CDR3 extends over 15 amino acids. The CDR3 DNA sequence: TGTGCCAGTAGAAGGGACACTCCTGGGTCCTACGAGCAGTACTTC. Protein: CASRRDTPGSYEQYF.

V and J are TRBV18 and TRBJ1-1; a weak D match, TRBD1 (5 bases). The germline CDR1 and CDR2 sequences are KGHSH and LQKENI. V was pared by 3 bases and J by 1 base, with 6 bases between. The CDR3 runs 13 residues. The CDR3 here is CASSPGGNTEAFF. The DNA of the CDR3 is TGTGCCAGCTCACCCGGGGGGAACACTGAAGCTTTCTTT.

The rearrangement uses TRBV2 and TRBJ1-1; D is unclear. Deletions cut 5 bases from V and 0 bases from J, with 13 bases between. The CDR3 is 15 amino acids. Germline V gene lookup returns CDR1 SNHLY and CDR2 FYNNEI. CDR3 protein: CASSPATGMNTEAFF. CDR3 bases: TGTGCCAGCAGTCCAGCCACGGGAATGAACACTGAAGCTTTCTTT.

The chain couples TRBV19 to TRBJ2-2, with TRBD2 matching 10 bases. CDR3 length: 14 amino acids. Germline lookup yields CDR1 LNHDA and CDR2 SQIVND (reference sequence). The junction had 6 bases not matched to a gene; V was cut back by 8 bases and J by 6 bases. The CDR3 loop is CASRLAGEAGELFF. The CDR3 DNA sequence: TGTGCCAGTCGGCTAGCGGGGGAGGCCGGGGAGCTGTTTTTT.

The chain is built from TRBV3-1 (or the pseudogene TRBV3-2) and TRBJ2-5; 15 positions match TRBD2. CDR1 and CDR2 from the germline V gene are LGHDT and YNNKEL (reference sequence). This CDR3 contains 17 residues. The trim removed 4 bases at V and 5 bases at J, leaving 8 bases unmatched. The CDR3 sequence: CASSPGLAGGRSETQYF. CDR3 nucleotides: TGTGCCAGCAGCCCGGGACTAGCGGGGGGCCGGTCGGAGACCCAGTACTTC.

The chain has TRBV7-2 and TRBJ1-2; 10 nucleotides match TRBD1. CDR3 length: 14 residues. CDR1 and CDR2 from the germline V gene are SGHTA and FQGNSA. V was clipped by 4 bases and J by 6 bases; unmatched bases: 5. CDR3 sequence reads: CASSSRQGADGYTF. The DNA of the CDR3 is TGTGCCAGCAGCTCTCGACAGGGGGCGGATGGCTACACCTTC.

The chain is built from TRBV5-1 and TRBJ2-1, with D possibly being TRBD2 (7 bases). The CDR3 covers 14 residues. V lost 4 bases to trimming and J lost 9 bases, with 17 bases between them. Germline V gene sequence: CDR1 SGHRS, CDR2 YFSETQ. CDR3 coding DNA: TGCGCCAGCAGCCCCGGTGGGGGGGCACGTGAGCAGTTCTTC. Its protein is CASSPGGGAREQFF.

In regard to this clone: The sample holds other DNA sequences that translate to the same CDR3. The chain recombines TRBV6-5 with TRBJ1-1, with 7 bases matching TRBD1. Unmatched junction bases numbered 1, after V lost 4 bases and J lost 5 bases. The CDR3 is 12 amino acids. Germline assignment: CDR1 MNHEY and CDR2 SVGAGI. CDR3 sequence: CASSSGGTEAFF. The CDR3 nucleotides are TGTGCCAGCAGTTCAGGGGGGACTGAAGCTTTCTTT.

The sample holds a few counts of this clone. The J gene is TRBJ1-2, the V gene TRBV18; D gene unclear. Germline assignment: CDR1 KGHSH and CDR2 LQKENI. Trimming took 1 base from V and 8 from J, leaving 11 bases between them. The CDR3 is 13 amino acids. This CDR3 is CASSPLEQTGYTF. The CDR3 DNA follows: TGTGCCAGCTCACCACTGGAACAGACCGGCTACACCTTC.

The J gene is TRBJ1-2, the V gene TRBV19; D is undetermined. Trimming took off 3 bases at V and 3 bases at J, with 14 bases between the two ends. The CDR3 contains 15 residues. In germline, CDR1 is LNHDA, CDR2 SQIVND (reference sequence). CDR3 DNA sequence: TGTGCCAGTAGTATGCTTGGCACTACCTACTATGGCTACACCTTC. This encodes CASSMLGTTYYGYTF.